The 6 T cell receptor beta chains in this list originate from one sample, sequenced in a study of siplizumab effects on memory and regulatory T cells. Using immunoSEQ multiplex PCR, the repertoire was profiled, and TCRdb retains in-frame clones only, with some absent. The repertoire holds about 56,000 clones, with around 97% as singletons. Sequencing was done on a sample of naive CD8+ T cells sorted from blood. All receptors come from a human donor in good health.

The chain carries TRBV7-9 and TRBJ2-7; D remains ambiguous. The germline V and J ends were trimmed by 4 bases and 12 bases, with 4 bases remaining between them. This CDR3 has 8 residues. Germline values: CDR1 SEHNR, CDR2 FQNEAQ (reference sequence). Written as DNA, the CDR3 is TGTGCCAGCAGCTCTGGGTACTTC. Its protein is CASSSGYF.

CDR3 in DNA: TGTGCCAGCAGCCCCGGACAGGGAGTCGGATACGAGCAGTACTTC. Amino acid sequence: CASSPGQGVGYEQYF. The V gene is TRBV28, the J gene TRBJ2-7; 8 positions agree with TRBD1. The V gene's germline CDR1 is MDHEN and CDR2 SYDVKM. The trim removed 6 bases at V and 4 bases at J, leaving 11 bases unmatched. CDR3 length: 15 residues.

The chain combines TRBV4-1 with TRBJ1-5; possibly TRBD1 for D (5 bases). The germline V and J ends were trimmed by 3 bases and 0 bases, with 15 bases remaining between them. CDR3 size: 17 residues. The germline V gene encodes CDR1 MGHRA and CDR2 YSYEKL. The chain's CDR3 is CASSQKRQPYSNQPQHF. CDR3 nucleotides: TGCGCCAGCAGCCAGAAAAGACAGCCTTATAGCAATCAGCCCCAGCATTTT.

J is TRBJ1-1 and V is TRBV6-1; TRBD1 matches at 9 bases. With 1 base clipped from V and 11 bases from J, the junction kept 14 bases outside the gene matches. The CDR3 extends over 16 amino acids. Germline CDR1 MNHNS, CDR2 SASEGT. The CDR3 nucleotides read TGTGCCAGCAGTGAAGAGGGGGGTCGGACAGGGGAAGGGGCTTTCTTT. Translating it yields CASSEEGGRTGEGAFF.

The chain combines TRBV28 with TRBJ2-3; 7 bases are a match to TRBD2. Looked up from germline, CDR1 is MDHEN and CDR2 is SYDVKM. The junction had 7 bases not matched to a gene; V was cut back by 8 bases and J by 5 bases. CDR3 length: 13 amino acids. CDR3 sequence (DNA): TGTGCCAGCTCGGGGCGGGAGAAAGATACGCAGTATTTT. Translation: CASSGREKDTQYF.

The CDR3 protein is CASSSGVAYEQYF. CDR3 sequence (DNA): TGTGCCAGCAGTTCCGGGGTGGCGTACGAGCAGTACTTC. The rearrangement uses TRBV28 and TRBJ2-7; D is perhaps TRBD2 (5 bases). Per germline, CDR1 MDHEN and CDR2 SYDVKM. V was trimmed by 4 bases and J by 4 bases, leaving 11 bases between them. This CDR3 contains 13 residues.